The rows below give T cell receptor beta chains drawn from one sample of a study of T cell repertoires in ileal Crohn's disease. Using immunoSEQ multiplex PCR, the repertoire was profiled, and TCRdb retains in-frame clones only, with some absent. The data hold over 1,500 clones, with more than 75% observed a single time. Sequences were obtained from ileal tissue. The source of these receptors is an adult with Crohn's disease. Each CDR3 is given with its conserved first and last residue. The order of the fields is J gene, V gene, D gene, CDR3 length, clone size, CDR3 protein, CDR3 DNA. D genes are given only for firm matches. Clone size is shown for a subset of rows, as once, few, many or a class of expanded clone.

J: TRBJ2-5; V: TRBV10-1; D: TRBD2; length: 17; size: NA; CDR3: CASSGEGLAGIMETQYF; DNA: TGCGCCAGCAGTGGAGAAGGACTAGCGGGGATAATGGAGACCCAGTACTTC
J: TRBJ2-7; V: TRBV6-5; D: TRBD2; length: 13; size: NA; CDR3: CASSLRETYEQYF; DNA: TGTGCCAGCAGTTTGCGGGAGACCTACGAGCAGTACTTC
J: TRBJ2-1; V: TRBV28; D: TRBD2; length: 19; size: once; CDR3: CASSSAGGAGLAGYNEQFF; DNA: TGTGCCAGCAGTTCGGCAGGGGGCGCCGGACTAGCGGGTTACAATGAGCAGTTCTTC
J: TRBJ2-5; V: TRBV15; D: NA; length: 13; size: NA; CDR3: CATSGRQLETQYF; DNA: TGTGCCACCAGCGGGAGACAGTTGGAGACCCAGTACTTC
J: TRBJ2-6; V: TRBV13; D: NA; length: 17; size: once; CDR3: CASSGRGVQSRANVLTF; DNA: TGTGCCAGCAGCGGACGGGGAGTACAAAGTCGGGCCAACGTCCTGACTTTC
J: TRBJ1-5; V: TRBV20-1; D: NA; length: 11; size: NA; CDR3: CSARAGEVQHF; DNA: TGCAGTGCTAGAGCTGGGGAGGTCCAGCATTTT
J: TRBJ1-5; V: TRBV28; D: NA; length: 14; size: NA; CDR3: CASSPSRLDQPQHF; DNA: TGTGCCAGCAGCCCTTCAAGGTTGGATCAGCCCCAGCATTTT
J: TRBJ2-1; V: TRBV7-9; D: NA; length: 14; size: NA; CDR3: CASSPPRAYNEQFF; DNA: TGTGCCAGCAGCCCCCCTAGGGCCTACAATGAGCAGTTCTTC
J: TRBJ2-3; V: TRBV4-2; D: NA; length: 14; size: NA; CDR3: CASSQDRNTDTQYF; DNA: TGTGCCAGCAGCCAAGATCGAAACACAGATACGCAGTATTTT
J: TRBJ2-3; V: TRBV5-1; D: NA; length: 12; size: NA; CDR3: CASSLSTDTQYF; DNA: TGCGCCAGCAGCCTAAGCACAGATACGCAGTATTTT
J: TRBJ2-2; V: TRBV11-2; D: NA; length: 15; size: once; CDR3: CASSPGLSNTGELFF; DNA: TGTGCCAGCAGCCCCGGACTCTCTAACACCGGGGAGCTGTTTTTT
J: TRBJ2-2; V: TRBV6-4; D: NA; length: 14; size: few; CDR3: CASSRDSSVGELFF; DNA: TGTGCCAGCAGCAGAGACAGCAGTGTCGGGGAGCTGTTTTTT
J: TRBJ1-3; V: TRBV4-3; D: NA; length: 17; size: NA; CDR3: CASSQLGVEPSGNTIYF; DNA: TGCGCCAGCAGCCAACTCGGGGTAGAGCCAAGTGGAAACACCATATATTTT
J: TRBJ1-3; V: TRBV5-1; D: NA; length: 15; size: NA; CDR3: CASSLDTGSGNTIYF; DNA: TGCGCCAGCAGCTTGGACACTGGCTCTGGAAACACCATATATTTT
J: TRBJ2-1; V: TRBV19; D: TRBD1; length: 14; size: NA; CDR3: CASSAWDSNNEQFF; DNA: TGTGCCAGTAGTGCATGGGACAGTAACAATGAGCAGTTCTTC
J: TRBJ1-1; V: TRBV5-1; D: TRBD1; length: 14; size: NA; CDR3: CASSWTGGNTEAFF; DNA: TGCGCCAGCAGTTGGACAGGAGGGAACACTGAAGCTTTCTTT
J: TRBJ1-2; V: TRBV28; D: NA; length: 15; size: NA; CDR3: CASSGPGAQGYGYTF; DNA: TGTGCCAGCAGTGGCCCGGGGGCGCAAGGCTATGGCTACACCTTC
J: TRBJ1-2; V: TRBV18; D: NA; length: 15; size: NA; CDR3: CASSPDFGENYGYTF; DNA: TGTGCCAGCTCACCAGACTTTGGAGAAAACTATGGCTACACCTTC
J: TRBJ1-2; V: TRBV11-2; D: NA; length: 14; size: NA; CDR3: CASGRNIRGSGYTF; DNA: TGTGCCAGCGGGCGGAATATTAGGGGCAGTGGCTACACCTTC